Listed below are T cell receptor beta chains from one sample, sequenced in a study of blood T cell repertoires in COVID-19. Only in-frame clones appear in the TCRdb table, and some are missing; sequencing was by immunoSEQ multiplex PCR. The data show 100,000 to 150,000 clones, around four fifths seen once. Sequenced material: peripheral blood. The receptors here all came from a man aged 80 or over with COVID-19, enrolled during active disease. CDR3s include the opening cysteine and the closing phenylalanine or tryptophan. The order of the fields is V gene, clone size, CDR3 protein. Expanded clones are given a class, and other clones once, few, many or no size at all.

>TRBV14|-
CASSQVVTGELFF
>TRBV6-4|once
CARARQYF
>TRBV14|-
CASSQDSAGFYGYTF
>TRBV30|-
CAWSDGQGNTEAFF
>TRBV10-3|once
CAISSEWETQYF
>TRBV28|-
CASSLWGAGDNEQFF
>TRBV6-4|-
CASSDTSTDTQYF
>TRBV7-2|few
CASSPFSGRANTGELFF
>TRBV4-1|-
CASSQDRASGRSSYEQYF
>TRBV5-6|-
CASSLRRPGTQYF
>TRBV6-6|once
CASRPGVGETQYF
>TRBV5-1|-
CASSPGGSGRSSSYEQYF
>TRBV21-1|-
CASSAGRSIGVYTEAFF
>TRBV7-9|-
CASSLGLNTGELFF
>TRBV7-2|-
CASSLSYNEQFF
>TRBV19|-
CASSMSGQSGANVLTF
>TRBV11-2|-
CASRLVTTSGIYNEQFF
>TRBV20-1|-
CSASGRNEQFF
>TRBV28|-
CASSGLAGAGDTQYF
>TRBV7-9|-
CASSAEDNSYEQYF
>TRBV7-2|-
CASSLEGTSGSYEQYF
>TRBV6-1|-
CASSGHSGLGQETQYF